The entry below gives a single T cell receptor (beta chain) sequence along with its context. The assay was immunoSEQ multiplex PCR, and TCRdb's table has in-frame clones only and misses some. Of roughly 12,000 clones listed, roughly 66% were seen once; the top ten hold approximately 11%. This entry comes from a study of tumor-infiltrating lymphocytes in localized non-small cell lung cancer. Trimming removed 5 bases from V and 0 bases from J, with 7 bases in between. Germline loops: CDR1 MNHEY, CDR2 SMNVEV (reference sequence). The CDR3 is made up of 13 amino acids. The source of this sequence is a human donor with non-small cell lung cancer. This rearrangement joins TRBV27 to TRBJ1-1; maybe TRBD1 (5 bases). Sequencing used uninvolved lung tissue not adjacent to the tumor. The CDR3 here is CASSNRMNTEAFF. The DNA for the CDR3 is TGTGCCAGCAGTAACAGGATGAACACTGAAGCTTTCTTT.